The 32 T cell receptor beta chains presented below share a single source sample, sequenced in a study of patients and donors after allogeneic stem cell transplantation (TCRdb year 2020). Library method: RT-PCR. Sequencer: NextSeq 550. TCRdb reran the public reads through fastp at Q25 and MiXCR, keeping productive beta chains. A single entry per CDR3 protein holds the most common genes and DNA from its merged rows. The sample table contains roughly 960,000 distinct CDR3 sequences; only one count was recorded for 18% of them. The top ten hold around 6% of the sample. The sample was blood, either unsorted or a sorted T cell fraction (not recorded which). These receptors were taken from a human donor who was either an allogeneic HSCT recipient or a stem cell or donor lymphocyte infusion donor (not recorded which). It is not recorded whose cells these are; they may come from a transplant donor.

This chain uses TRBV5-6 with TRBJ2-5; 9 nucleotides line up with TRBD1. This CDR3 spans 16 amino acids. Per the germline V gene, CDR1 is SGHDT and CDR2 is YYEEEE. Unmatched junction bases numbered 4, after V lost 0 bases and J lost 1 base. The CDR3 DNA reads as TGTGCCAGCAGCTTGGTGGGACAGGGTACCCAAGAGACCCAGTACTTC. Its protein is CASSLVGQGTQETQYF.

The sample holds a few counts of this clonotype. CDR3 region: CASSLGLAGRYGEQFF. The CDR3 nucleotides are TGTGCCAGCAGCTTAGGGCTAGCGGGGCGGTACGGTGAGCAGTTCTTC. The chain recombines TRBV5-6 with TRBJ2-1; 9 nucleotides align to TRBD2. Germline CDR1 SGHDT, CDR2 YYEEEE. This CDR3 has 16 amino acids. V shed 2 bases and J 9 bases; nucleotides not matched to a gene: 12.

The CDR3 DNA reads as TGTGCCAGCACTCGGGGGGCCTCTTCGGGAGAGCAGTTCTTC. Translated: CASTRGASSGEQFF. The rearrangement uses TRBV6-1 and TRBJ2-1; D possibly corresponds to TRBD2 (7 bases). Germline CDR1 and CDR2: MNHNS and SASEGT. Between the trimmed V and J ends, which lost 7 bases and 10 bases, there was a span of 20 bases. The CDR3 is made up of 14 amino acids.

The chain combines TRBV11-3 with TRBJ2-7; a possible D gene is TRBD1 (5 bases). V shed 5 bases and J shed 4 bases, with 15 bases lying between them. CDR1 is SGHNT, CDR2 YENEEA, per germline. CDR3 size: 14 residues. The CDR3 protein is CASSPAAGIYEQYF. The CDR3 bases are TGTGCCAGCAGCCCGGCTGCAGGGATATACGAGCAGTACTTC.

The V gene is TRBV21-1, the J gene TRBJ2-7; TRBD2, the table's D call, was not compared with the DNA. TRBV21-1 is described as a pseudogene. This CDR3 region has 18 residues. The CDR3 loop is CASSKGRTGLGPLYEQYF. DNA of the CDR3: TGTGCCAGCAGCAAAGGACGTACAGGACTGGGCCCTCTCTACGAGCAGTACTTC.

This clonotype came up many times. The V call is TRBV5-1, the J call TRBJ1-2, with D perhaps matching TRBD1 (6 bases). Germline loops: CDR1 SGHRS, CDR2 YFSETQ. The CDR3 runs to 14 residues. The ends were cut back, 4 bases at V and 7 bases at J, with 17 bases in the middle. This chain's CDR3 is CASSEDRISFGYTF. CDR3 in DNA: TGCGCCAGCAGCGAGGACAGAATAAGCTTTGGCTACACCTTC.

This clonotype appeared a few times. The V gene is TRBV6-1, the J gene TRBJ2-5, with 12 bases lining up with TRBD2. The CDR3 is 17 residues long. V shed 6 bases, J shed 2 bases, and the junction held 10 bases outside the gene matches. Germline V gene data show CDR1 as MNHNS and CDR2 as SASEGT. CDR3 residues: CASSLRGTSGLQETQYF. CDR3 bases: TGTGCCAGCAGCCTCAGGGGGACTAGCGGGTTGCAAGAGACCCAGTACTTC.

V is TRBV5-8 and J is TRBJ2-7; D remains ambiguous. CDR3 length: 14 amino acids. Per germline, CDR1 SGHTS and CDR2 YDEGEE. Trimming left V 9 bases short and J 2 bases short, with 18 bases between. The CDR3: CATEPRGGTYEQYF. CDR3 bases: TGTGCCACAGAGCCCCGTGGCGGTACCTACGAGCAGTACTTC.

The chain's CDR3 is CASGPLEDNSYNEQFF. CDR3 coding DNA: TGTGCCAGCGGTCCTCTAGAAGACAACTCCTACAATGAGCAGTTCTTC. This chain connects TRBV25-1 to TRBJ2-1; D not certain. The CDR3 has 16 residues. Trimming left V 8 bases short and J 0 bases short, with 17 bases between. Per the germline V gene, CDR1 is MGHDK and CDR2 is SYGVNS.

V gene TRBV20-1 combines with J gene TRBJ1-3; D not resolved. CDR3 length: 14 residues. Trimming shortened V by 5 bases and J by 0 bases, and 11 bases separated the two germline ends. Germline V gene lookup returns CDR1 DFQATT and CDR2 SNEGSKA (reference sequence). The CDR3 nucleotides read TGCAGTGCTTCCGATTCCAGCTCTGGAAACACCATATATTTT. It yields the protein CSASDSSSGNTIYF.

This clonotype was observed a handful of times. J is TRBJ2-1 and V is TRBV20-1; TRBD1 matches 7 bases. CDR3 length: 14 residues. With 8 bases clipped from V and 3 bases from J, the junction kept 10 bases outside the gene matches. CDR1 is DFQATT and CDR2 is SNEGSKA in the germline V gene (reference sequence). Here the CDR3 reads CSSRDGDSYNEQFF. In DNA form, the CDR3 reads TGCAGTAGCAGGGACGGGGACAGCTACAATGAGCAGTTCTTC.

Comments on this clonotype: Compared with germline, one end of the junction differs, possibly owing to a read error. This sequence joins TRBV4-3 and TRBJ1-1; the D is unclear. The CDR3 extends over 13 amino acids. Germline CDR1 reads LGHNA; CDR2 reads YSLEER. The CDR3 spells CASSPGLNTEALF. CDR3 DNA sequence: TGCGCCAGCAGCCCCGGACTTAACACTGAAGCTCTCTTT.

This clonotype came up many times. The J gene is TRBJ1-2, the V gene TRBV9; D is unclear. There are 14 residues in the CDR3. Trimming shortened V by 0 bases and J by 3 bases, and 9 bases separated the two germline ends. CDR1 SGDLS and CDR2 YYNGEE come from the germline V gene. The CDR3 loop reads CASSVERWDYGYTF. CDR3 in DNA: TGTGCCAGCAGCGTAGAAAGGTGGGACTATGGCTACACCTTC.

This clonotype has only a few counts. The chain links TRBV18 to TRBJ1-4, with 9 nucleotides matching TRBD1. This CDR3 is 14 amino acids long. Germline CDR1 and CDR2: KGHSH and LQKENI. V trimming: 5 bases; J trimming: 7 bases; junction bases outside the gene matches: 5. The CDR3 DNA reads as TGTGCCAGCTCAAGGGACAGGGCGAGTGAAAAACTGTTTTTT. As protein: CASSRDRASEKLFF. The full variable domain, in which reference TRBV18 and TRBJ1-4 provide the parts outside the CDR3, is NAGVMQNPRHLVRRRGQEARLRCSPMKGHSHVYWYRQLPEEGLKFMVYLQKENIIDESGMPKERFSAEFPKEGPSILRIQQVVRGDSAAYFCASSRDRASEKLFFGSGTQLSVL.

CDR3 sequence: CASRYREAGNQPQHF. The CDR3 DNA follows: TGTGCCAGCAGGTACAGGGAAGCGGGCAATCAGCCCCAGCATTTT. The chain uses TRBV2 and TRBJ1-5; a weak D match, TRBD1 (6 bases). Trimming left V 6 bases short and J 2 bases short, with 14 bases between. CDR3 length: 15 residues. Germline V lookup: CDR1 SNHLY, CDR2 FYNNEI.

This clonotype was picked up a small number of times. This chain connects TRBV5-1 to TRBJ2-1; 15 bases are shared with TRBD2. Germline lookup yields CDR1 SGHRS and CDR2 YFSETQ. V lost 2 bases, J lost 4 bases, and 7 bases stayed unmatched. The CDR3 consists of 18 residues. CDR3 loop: CASSLGTSGRKGYNEQFF. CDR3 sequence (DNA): TGCGCCAGCAGCTTAGGGACTAGCGGGAGGAAAGGGTACAATGAGCAGTTCTTC.

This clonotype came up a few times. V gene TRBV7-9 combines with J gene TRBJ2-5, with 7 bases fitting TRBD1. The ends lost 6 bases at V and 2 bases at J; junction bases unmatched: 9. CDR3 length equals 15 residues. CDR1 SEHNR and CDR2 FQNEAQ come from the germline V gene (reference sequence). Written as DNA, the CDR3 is TGTGCCAGCAGTGCACAGGGGAGAGTACAAGAGACCCAGTACTTC. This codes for CASSAQGRVQETQYF. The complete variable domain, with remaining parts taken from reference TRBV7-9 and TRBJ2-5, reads DTGVSQNPRHKITKRGQNVTFRCDPISEHNRLYWYRQTLGQGPEFLTYFQNEAQLEKSRLLSDRFSAERPKGSFSTLEIQRTEQGDSAMYLCASSAQGRVQETQYFGPGTRLLVL.

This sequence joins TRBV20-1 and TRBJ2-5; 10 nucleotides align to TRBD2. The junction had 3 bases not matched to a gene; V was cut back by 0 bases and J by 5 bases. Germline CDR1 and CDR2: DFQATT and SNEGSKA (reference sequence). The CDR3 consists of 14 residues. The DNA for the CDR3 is TGCAGTGCTAGAGAACTAGCGGGGTGGGAGACCCAGTACTTC. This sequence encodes CSARELAGWETQYF.

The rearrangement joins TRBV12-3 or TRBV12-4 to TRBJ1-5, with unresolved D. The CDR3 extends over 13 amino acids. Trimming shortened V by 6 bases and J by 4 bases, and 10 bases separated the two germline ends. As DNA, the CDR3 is TGTGCCAGCAGCTACCGGCTGAATCAGCCCCAGCATTTT. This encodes CASSYRLNQPQHF.

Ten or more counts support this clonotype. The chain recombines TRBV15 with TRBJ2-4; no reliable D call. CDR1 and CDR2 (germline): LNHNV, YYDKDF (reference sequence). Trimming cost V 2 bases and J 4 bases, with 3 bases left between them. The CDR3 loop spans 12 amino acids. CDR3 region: CATSRQKNIQYF. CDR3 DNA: TGTGCCACCAGCAGACAAAAAAACATTCAGTACTTC.

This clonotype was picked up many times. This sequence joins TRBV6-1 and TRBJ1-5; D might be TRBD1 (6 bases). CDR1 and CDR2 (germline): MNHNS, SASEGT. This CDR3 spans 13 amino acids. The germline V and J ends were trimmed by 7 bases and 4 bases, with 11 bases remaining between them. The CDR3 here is CASKRGKNQPQHF. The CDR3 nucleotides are TGTGCCAGCAAAAGGGGGAAAAATCAGCCCCAGCATTTT.

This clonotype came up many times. The DNA of the CDR3 is TGTGCCAGCAGTGAATCGCTAGATACGCAGTATTTT. This codes for CASSESLDTQYF. The rearrangement joins TRBV25-1 to TRBJ2-3; D is uncertain. Trimming left V 1 base short and J 5 bases short, with 4 bases between. This CDR3 spans 12 amino acids. Germline assignment: CDR1 MGHDK and CDR2 SYGVNS. Using reference TRBV25-1 and TRBJ2-3 for the parts outside the CDR3, the full variable domain is EADIYQTPRYLVIGTGKKITLECSQTMGHDKMYWYQQDPGMELHLIHYSYGVNSTEKGDLSSESTVSRIRTEHFPLTLESARPSHTSQYLCASSESLDTQYFGPGTRLTVL.

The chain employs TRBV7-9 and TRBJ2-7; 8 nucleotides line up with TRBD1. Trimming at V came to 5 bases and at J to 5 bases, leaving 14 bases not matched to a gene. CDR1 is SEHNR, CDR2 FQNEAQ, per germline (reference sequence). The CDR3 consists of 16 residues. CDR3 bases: TGTGCCAGCAGCAAAGACGGTACGGGACAGGTGCACGAGCAGTACTTC. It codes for CASSKDGTGQVHEQYF.

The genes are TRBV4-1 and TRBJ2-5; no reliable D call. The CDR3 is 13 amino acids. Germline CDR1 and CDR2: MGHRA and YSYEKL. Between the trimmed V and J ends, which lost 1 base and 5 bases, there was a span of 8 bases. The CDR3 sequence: CASSQVVRETQYF. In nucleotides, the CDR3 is TGCGCCAGCAGCCAAGTTGTTAGGGAGACCCAGTACTTC.

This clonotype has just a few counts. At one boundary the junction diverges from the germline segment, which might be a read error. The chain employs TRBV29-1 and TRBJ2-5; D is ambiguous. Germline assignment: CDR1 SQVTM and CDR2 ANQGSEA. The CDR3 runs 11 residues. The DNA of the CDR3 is TGCAGCCTATCGGACCGATCCAAGAGATATTTC. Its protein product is CSLSDRSKRYF.

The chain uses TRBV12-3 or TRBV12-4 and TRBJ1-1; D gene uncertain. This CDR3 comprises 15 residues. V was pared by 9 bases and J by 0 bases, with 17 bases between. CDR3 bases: TGTGCCAGTTACCCTATGGGAGGTCTGAACACTGAAGCTTTCTTT. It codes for CASYPMGGLNTEAFF.

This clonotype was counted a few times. CDR3: CASSGIRTPTDTQYF. The CDR3 DNA reads TGTGCCAGCAGTGGGATTCGGACACCCACAGATACGCAGTATTTT. The chain combines TRBV28 with TRBJ2-3, with a tentative D call TRBD1 (5 bases). CDR3 length: 15 amino acids. Trimming pared 5 bases from V and 2 bases from J, leaving 14 bases between. Germline V lookup: CDR1 MDHEN, CDR2 SYDVKM.

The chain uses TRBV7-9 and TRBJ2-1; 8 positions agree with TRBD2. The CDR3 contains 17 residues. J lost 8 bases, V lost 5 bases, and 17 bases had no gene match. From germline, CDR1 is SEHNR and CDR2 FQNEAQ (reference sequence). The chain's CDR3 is CASSLPKAGEGGHEQFF. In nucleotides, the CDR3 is TGTGCCAGCAGCCTACCAAAAGCGGGAGAAGGTGGCCATGAGCAGTTCTTC.

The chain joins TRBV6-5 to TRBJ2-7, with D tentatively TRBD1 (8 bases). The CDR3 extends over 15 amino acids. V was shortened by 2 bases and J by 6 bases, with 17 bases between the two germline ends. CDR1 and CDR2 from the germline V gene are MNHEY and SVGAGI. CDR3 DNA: TGTGCCAGCAGTTACAATGACAGGGGAGGGGGCGAGCAGTACTTC. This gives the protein CASSYNDRGGGEQYF.

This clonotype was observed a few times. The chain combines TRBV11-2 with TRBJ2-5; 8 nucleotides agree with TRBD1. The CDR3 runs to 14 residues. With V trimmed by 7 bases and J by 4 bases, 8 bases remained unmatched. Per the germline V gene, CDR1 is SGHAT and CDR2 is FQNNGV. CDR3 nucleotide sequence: TGTGCCAGCACCCCCAGGACAGGGAGAGAGACCCAGTACTTC. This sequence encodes CASTPRTGRETQYF.

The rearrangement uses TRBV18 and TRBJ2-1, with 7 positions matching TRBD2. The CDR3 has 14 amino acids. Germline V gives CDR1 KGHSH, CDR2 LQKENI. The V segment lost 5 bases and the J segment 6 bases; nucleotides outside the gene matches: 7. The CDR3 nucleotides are TGTGCCAGCTCATCTTCGACTAGCTTCAATGAGCAGTTCTTC. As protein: CASSSSTSFNEQFF.

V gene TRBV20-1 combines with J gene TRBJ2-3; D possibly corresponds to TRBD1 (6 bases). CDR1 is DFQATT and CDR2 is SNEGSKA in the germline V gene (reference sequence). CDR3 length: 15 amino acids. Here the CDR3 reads CSADTPGRGADTQYF. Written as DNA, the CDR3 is TGCAGCGCTGACACTCCAGGCAGGGGCGCAGATACGCAGTATTTT.